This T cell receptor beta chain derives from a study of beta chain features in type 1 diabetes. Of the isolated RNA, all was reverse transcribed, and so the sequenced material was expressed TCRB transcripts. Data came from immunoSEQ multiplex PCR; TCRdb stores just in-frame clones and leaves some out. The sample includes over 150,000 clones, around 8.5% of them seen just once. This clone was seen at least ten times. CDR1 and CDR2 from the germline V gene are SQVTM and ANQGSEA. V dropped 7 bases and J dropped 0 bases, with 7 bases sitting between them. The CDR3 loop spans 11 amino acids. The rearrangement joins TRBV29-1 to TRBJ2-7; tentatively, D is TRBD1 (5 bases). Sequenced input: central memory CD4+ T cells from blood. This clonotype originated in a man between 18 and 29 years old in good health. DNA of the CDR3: TGCAGCGGGGGCTACTCCTACGAGCAGTACTTC. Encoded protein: CSGGYSYEQYF.